The entry that follows covers one TCR beta chain sequence. The CDR3 sequence is 12 residues long. V lost 3 bases, J lost 2 bases, and 4 bases lay in between. The germline V gene has CDR1 LGHDT and CDR2 YNNKEL (reference sequence). The sample comes from a study of blood T cell repertoires in COVID-19. For the study at large: There were acute and convalescent COVID-19 samples, and they came from the United States, Italy and Spain. The cDNA or gDNA used as material had been derived from T cells, B-cell-depleted T cells, or PBMCs.

As processed by the authors: Estimates of nucleated cell counts were drawn from the amplification of reference gene primers. This table comes from immunoSEQ multiplex PCR, and its TCRdb copy is limited to in-frame clones, with some not included. V, J and clone size are those of that table, while D and trimming were read from the DNA. There are some 370,000 clones in the sample; roughly 89% occur only once, and 6.5% to 7% lies in the top ten. The chain joins TRBV3-1 (or the pseudogene TRBV3-2) to TRBJ2-5; no definite D call. What was sequenced was peripheral blood. This clonotype originated in a man between 18 and 29 years old with active or convalescent COVID-19. Here the CDR3 reads CASSHRQETQYF. CDR3 in DNA: TGTGCCAGCAGCCACAGGCAAGAGACCCAGTACTTC.